This T cell receptor (beta chain) was retrieved from a study of blood T cell repertoires in COVID-19. Study information: COVID-19 samples collected from the United States, Italy and Spain covered acute and convalescent phases. The cDNA or gDNA used as material had been derived from T cells, B-cell-depleted T cells, or PBMCs.

Germline CDR1 is MNHNS and CDR2 is SASEGT. The germline V and J ends were trimmed by 1 base and 0 bases, with 11 bases remaining between them. This CDR3 comprises 16 residues. It was during active infection that Seattle patients were enrolled and then longitudinally followed. Under the authors' procedure: Estimation of nucleated cell counts relied on the amplification of reference gene primers. Method: immunoSEQ multiplex PCR; TCRdb's copy keeps in-frame clones and lacks some. Clone size and V and J calls were adopted from that table, with D and trimming inferred from the DNA. This table has 87,000 or so clones, 90% appearing once.

The sequence was obtained from a man aged 18 to 29 with COVID-19, enrolled during active disease. Material: peripheral blood. V gene TRBV6-1 combines with J gene TRBJ2-3, with D possibly being TRBD2 (5 bases). CDR3 residues: CASSEEGGGSTDTQYF. CDR3 DNA sequence: TGTGCCAGCAGTGAAGAAGGCGGAGGCAGCACAGATACGCAGTATTTT.